This T cell receptor (beta chain) originates from a study of beta chain features in type 1 diabetes. Sequenced material consisted of expressed TCRB transcripts (all of the isolated RNA was reverse transcribed). The repertoire was sequenced with immunoSEQ multiplex PCR; TCRdb's copy has only in-frame clones and lacks some. The data show about 230,000 clones, around 9.6% seen once. All sorted populations exceeded 98% purity. The sequence was collected from a woman aged 18-29 years in good health. Material for sequencing was naive CD4+ T cells from blood.

The CDR3 reads CASSEDRGRGYGYTF. CDR3 nucleotide sequence: TGTGCCAGCAGTGAGGACAGGGGGCGAGGCTATGGCTACACCTTC. This chain uses TRBV6-6 with TRBJ1-2, with TRBD1 identical over 11 bases. V trimming: 5 bases; J trimming: 4 bases; junction bases outside the gene matches: 6. The CDR3 length is 15 residues. CDR1 MNHNY and CDR2 SVGAGI come from the germline V gene (reference sequence).